The 6 T cell receptor beta chains below come from one sample, sequenced in a study of blood T cell repertoires in COVID-19. Libraries were prepared by immunoSEQ multiplex PCR; TCRdb keeps only in-frame clonotypes and omits some of them. The table shows 300,000 or so clones, with around 89% occurring only once. Sequenced input: peripheral blood. Every receptor here comes from a man aged 18 to 29 who had recovered from COVID-19.

The CDR3 loop reads CAWSVVSPGQNFYEQYF. CDR3 DNA sequence: TGTGCCTGGAGTGTCGTCAGTCCGGGACAAAATTTCTACGAGCAGTACTTC. This chain connects TRBV30 to TRBJ2-7, with a weak D call TRBD1 (6 bases). Trimming removed 0 bases at V and 3 bases at J, with 21 bases between. Germline CDR1 and CDR2: GTSNPN and SVGIG (reference sequence). CDR3 length equals 17 residues.

The V gene is TRBV9, the J gene TRBJ1-1; 7 bases are shared with TRBD1. CDR3 size: 17 residues. With V trimmed by 4 bases and J by 3 bases, 15 bases remained unmatched. Germline-derived CDR1 and CDR2 are SGDLS and YYNGEE. CDR3 region: CASSPWDSNRGDTEAFF. CDR3 DNA sequence: TGTGCCAGCAGCCCATGGGACAGTAACCGAGGGGACACTGAAGCTTTCTTT.

This rearrangement joins TRBV4-1 to TRBJ1-1; D is unclear. Germline loops: CDR1 MGHRA, CDR2 YSYEKL. The CDR3 consists of 13 residues. The V gene lost 0 bases and the J gene lost 6 bases, with 8 bases spanning the gap. The CDR3 here is CASSQDIGAEAFF. The CDR3 bases are TGCGCCAGCAGCCAAGATATCGGGGCTGAAGCTTTCTTT.

The rearrangement joins TRBV10-3 to TRBJ1-1, with TRBD1 matching over 8 bases. V gave up 3 bases and J gave up 0 bases; unmatched junction bases: 12. Looked up from germline, CDR1 is ENHRY and CDR2 is SYGVKD. The CDR3 consists of 18 residues. In DNA, the CDR3 is TGTGCCATCAGTGAAGTGTACAGGGGGGCTAATTTGAACACTGAAGCTTTCTTT. Protein product: CAISEVYRGANLNTEAFF.

The V gene is TRBV29-1, the J gene TRBJ2-3; 7 bases fit TRBD1. Trimming cost V 7 bases and J 2 bases; bases outside gene matches: 3. Germline V gives CDR1 SQVTM, CDR2 ANQGSEA. The CDR3 sequence is 12 residues long. This chain's CDR3 is CSGQGDTDTQYF. The CDR3 nucleotides are TGCAGCGGACAGGGAGACACAGATACGCAGTATTTT.

This chain links TRBV7-9 with TRBJ1-4, with D hard to call. The CDR3 runs to 11 residues. V shed 2 bases and J shed 11 bases, with 6 bases lying between them. The germline gives CDR1 SEHNR, CDR2 FQNEAQ (reference sequence). Here the CDR3 reads CASSLMEKLFF. The CDR3 DNA sequence: TGTGCCAGCAGCTTAATGGAGAAACTGTTTTTT.